This T cell receptor (beta chain) was documented in a study of blood T cell repertoires in COVID-19. The wider study: The United States, Italy and Spain provided the acute and convalescent COVID-19 samples.

Here immunoSEQ multiplex PCR was the method, and the copy in TCRdb shows in-frame clones only, minus some. The sample lists around 88,000 clones, roughly 80% occurring once. Trimming took 7 bases from V and 9 from J, leaving 16 bases between them. This CDR3 is built from 13 residues. Germline V CDR1 and CDR2: MNHEY, SVGAGI. This chain connects TRBV6-5 to TRBJ1-5; D gene ambiguous. The clonotype originates from a man aged 60 to 75 with acute or convalescent COVID-19. Specimen: peripheral blood. For the CDR3, the DNA is TGTGCCAGCATCGAAGGGTTGGGGAGGCCCCAGCATTTT. This codes for CASIEGLGRPQHF.